Following are 31 T cell receptor beta chains from one sample sequenced in a study of T-cell reconstitution after alpha-beta-depleted transplantation in children. The authors prepared the TCRbeta library with unique molecular identifiers. Each CDR3 protein gets one entry after TCRdb re-called the PCR reads with MiXCR. The data contain about 480,000 distinct CDR3 sequences, approximately 13% of them singletons. This specimen was PBMCs from the stem cell graft donor, taken from the stem cell graft. The receptors here all came from a human donor who donated a stem cell graft to a child with combined immunodeficiency.

Many counts were recorded for this clonotype. The V gene is TRBV18, the J gene TRBJ2-1; possibly TRBD1 for D (5 bases). V shed 8 bases and J shed 0 bases, with 14 bases lying between them. This CDR3 region has 15 residues. CDR1 is KGHSH and CDR2 is LQKENI in the germline V gene. CDR3: CASSPRGSSYNEQFF. The CDR3 bases are TGTGCCAGCAGCCCAAGGGGTAGCTCCTACAATGAGCAGTTCTTC.

This clonotype was seen ten or more times. The V call is TRBV12-3 or TRBV12-4, the J call TRBJ2-5; the D call may be TRBD1 or TRBD2 (6 bases each). V lost 6 bases and J 5 bases, leaving 16 bases between the germline ends. The CDR3 loop spans 14 amino acids. The CDR3 DNA reads as TGTGCCAGCAGCCCACAGAGGGGGGCGGAGACCCAGTACTTC. It encodes CASSPQRGAETQYF.

The chain couples TRBV19 to TRBJ2-7; 8 positions match TRBD2. The trim removed 7 bases at V and 5 bases at J, leaving 4 bases unmatched. The germline CDR1 and CDR2 sequences are LNHDA and SQIVND (reference sequence). The CDR3 extends over 12 amino acids. CDR3 sequence (DNA): TGTGCCAGTACCTCCGGGGGGGACGAGCAGTACTTC. Protein: CASTSGGDEQYF.

This rearrangement joins TRBV20-1 to TRBJ2-7, with D possibly TRBD2 on 6 matching bases. CDR3 length equals 14 residues. V lost 6 bases and J lost 0, with 15 bases in between. The germline CDR1 and CDR2 sequences are DFQATT and SNEGSKA (reference sequence). CDR3 loop: CSAPRAEGSYEQYF. The CDR3 DNA sequence: TGCAGTGCACCTCGGGCGGAGGGCTCCTACGAGCAGTACTTC.

The rearrangement links TRBV5-5 to TRBJ2-1, with D perhaps TRBD2 (6 bases). Germline CDR1 reads SGHKS; CDR2 reads YYEKEE (reference sequence). V lost 4 bases and J lost 8, with 22 bases in between. The CDR3 consists of 16 residues. The CDR3 coding sequence is TGTGCCAGCAGCACCGAACCGGGACTCTACTTGGATGAGCAGTTCTTC. Amino acid sequence: CASSTEPGLYLDEQFF.

V and J are TRBV14 and TRBJ2-7; no clear D gene. The CDR3 extends over 15 amino acids. Per germline, CDR1 SGHDN and CDR2 FVKESK. V lost 0 bases, J lost 3 bases, and 12 bases lay in between. The CDR3 is CASSQEAFSVYEQYF. Here the CDR3 DNA reads TGTGCCAGCAGCCAAGAGGCGTTTTCGGTCTACGAGCAGTACTTC.

This clonotype has only a few counts. The V gene is TRBV7-9, the J gene TRBJ2-2; 14 nucleotides match TRBD2. With 6 bases clipped from V and 3 bases from J, the junction kept 3 bases outside the gene matches. CDR3 length: 16 residues. CDR1 and CDR2 from the germline V gene are SEHNR and FQNEAQ (reference sequence). Written as DNA, the CDR3 is TGTGCCAGCAGGGGGACTAGCGGGAGTGACACCGGGGAGCTGTTTTTT. Translated, it gives CASRGTSGSDTGELFF.

This clonotype was found a few times. The V call is TRBV2, the J call TRBJ1-3; D is undetermined. The CDR3 totals 13 residues. Germline values: CDR1 SNHLY, CDR2 FYNNEI. V was shortened by 6 bases and J by 2 bases, with 8 bases between the two germline ends. CDR3 coding DNA: TGTGCCAGCAGCTGGGGAACTGGAAACACCATATATTTT. Amino acids: CASSWGTGNTIYF.

The rearrangement joins TRBV2 to TRBJ2-2; D is perhaps TRBD1 (5 bases). The CDR3 covers 12 residues. CDR1 is SNHLY and CDR2 is FYNNEI in the germline V gene. V was shortened by 7 bases and J by 7 bases, with 10 bases between the two germline ends. The CDR3, as DNA: TGTGCCAGCACCGGACAAAACGGGGAGCTGTTTTTT. Translation gives CASTGQNGELFF.

The chain has TRBV20-1 and TRBJ2-3, with D hard to call. V was pared by 4 bases and J by 6 bases, with 8 bases between. From germline, CDR1 is DFQATT and CDR2 SNEGSKA (reference sequence). The CDR3 is 11 residues long. The CDR3 DNA reads as TGCAGTGCTACTCTTTTCGATACGCAGTATTTT. Translation gives CSATLFDTQYF.

The CDR3 bases are TGTGCCAGTAGTACCGGGAGGGGAGGGAAAGCTTTCTTT. It specifies CASSTGRGGKAFF. The chain uses TRBV19 and TRBJ1-1; a possible D gene is TRBD1 (5 bases). This CDR3 has 13 residues. Germline CDR1 reads LNHDA; CDR2 reads SQIVND (reference sequence). Trimming left V 4 bases short and J 9 bases short, with 15 bases between. Together with reference TRBV19 and TRBJ1-1, the CDR3 gives the full variable domain: DGGITQSPKYLFRKEGQNVTLSCEQNLNHDAMYWYRQDPGQGLRLIYYSQIVNDFQKGDIAEGYSVSREKKESFPLTVTSAQKNPTAFYLCASSTGRGGKAFFGQGTRLTVV.

The rearrangement uses TRBV6-4 and TRBJ2-4, with a tentative D call TRBD2 (6 bases). Trimming stripped 7 bases from V and 1 base from J, with 38 bases between. There are 23 residues in the CDR3. Germline V gene lookup returns CDR1 MRHNA and CDR2 SNTAGT. The chain's CDR3 is CASNILIPGENGSKVWAKNIQYF. CDR3 nucleotide sequence: TGTGCCAGCAACATACTCATTCCGGGGGAGAATGGGAGTAAGGTCTGGGCCAAAAACATTCAGTACTTC.

This clonotype has a count of ten or more. The chain couples TRBV7-2 to TRBJ2-1; 10 bases align to TRBD1. Trimming took 3 bases from V and 2 from J; bases not matched to a gene: 1. Germline CDR1 and CDR2: SGHTA and FQGNSA. CDR3 length: 15 amino acids. In DNA, the CDR3 is TGTGCCAGCAGCTTTGGACAGGGGGCCTACAATGAGCAGTTCTTC. This gives the protein CASSFGQGAYNEQFF.

Many counts were recorded for this clonotype. The CDR3 coding sequence is TGTGCCAGCAGTCAGGGAACCTATGGCTACACCTTC. This encodes CASSQGTYGYTF. This chain uses TRBV12-3 or TRBV12-4 with TRBJ1-2, with a tentative D call TRBD1 (5 bases). The CDR3 contains 12 residues. Trimming cost V 5 bases and J 4 bases, with 8 bases left between them.

This clonotype was observed at least ten times. The chain couples TRBV15 to TRBJ2-3; D is uncertain. Germline V gene data show CDR1 as LNHNV and CDR2 as YYDKDF (reference sequence). The length of the CDR3 is 16 residues. The V end lost 5 bases, the J end lost 6 bases, and 21 bases lay between the germline ends. Here the CDR3 DNA reads TGTGCCACCAGCCCTCTGCCAGGAACTTTTTTGGATACGCAGTATTTT. It translates to CATSPLPGTFLDTQYF.

This rearrangement joins TRBV19 to TRBJ2-7; the D gene is possibly TRBD1 (6 bases). Trimming stripped 7 bases from V and 6 bases from J, with 13 bases between. This CDR3 comprises 12 residues. Per germline, CDR1 LNHDA and CDR2 SQIVND (reference sequence). CDR3: CASKGVHREQYF. CDR3 DNA: TGTGCCAGTAAGGGGGTGCATCGCGAGCAGTACTTC.

Ten or more counts support this clonotype. This chain uses TRBV24-1 with TRBJ2-1; TRBD2 matches 8 bases. The CDR3 spans 17 residues. Trimming removed 2 bases from V and 5 bases from J; junction bases left unmatched: 10. Germline V CDR1 and CDR2: KGHDR, SFDVKD. The CDR3 sequence: CATSDYRETSVNNEQFF. CDR3 DNA: TGTGCCACCAGTGATTACCGTGAGACTAGCGTTAACAATGAGCAGTTCTTC.

The V and J genes are TRBV3-1 and TRBJ2-1; D is perhaps TRBD2 (6 bases). CDR1 and CDR2 from the germline V gene are LGHDT and YNNKEL (reference sequence). The V and J ends lost 3 bases and 5 bases respectively, with 11 bases between them. The CDR3 runs 14 residues. Here the CDR3 DNA reads TGTGCCAGCAGCCACCGGGGCGGGGACAATGAGCAGTTCTTC. It is translated as CASSHRGGDNEQFF.

V is TRBV11-2 and J is TRBJ2-4; TRBD2 agrees at 7 bases. The trim removed 6 bases at V and 6 bases at J, leaving 11 bases unmatched. Germline loops: CDR1 SGHAT, CDR2 FQNNGV. The length of the CDR3 is 15 residues. The CDR3 DNA sequence: TGTGCCAGCAGGCCTTCCCTGGGCGGGGGAAACATTCAGTACTTC. Residues: CASRPSLGGGNIQYF. Using reference TRBV11-2 and TRBJ2-4 for the parts outside the CDR3, the full variable domain is EAGVAQSPRYKIIEKRQSVAFWCNPISGHATLYWYQQILGQGPKLLIQFQNNGVVDDSQLPKDRFSAERLKGVDSTLKIQPAKLEDSAVYLCASRPSLGGGNIQYFGAGTRLSVL.

The table lists this clonotype with a few counts. The rearrangement uses TRBV12-3 or TRBV12-4 and TRBJ1-5; TRBD1 might be the D (6 bases). Trimming removed 8 bases from V and 3 bases from J, with 14 bases in between. This CDR3 is 14 amino acids long. Written as DNA, the CDR3 is TGTGCCAGCTGGGGGGGGCAGTACAATCAGCCCCAGCATTTT. Its translation: CASWGGQYNQPQHF.

This chain links TRBV7-8 with TRBJ2-1; possible D gene TRBD2, 6 bases. The CDR3 covers 17 residues. V shed 1 base and J shed 5 bases, with 18 bases lying between them. Germline V gives CDR1 SGHVS, CDR2 FQNEAQ. CDR3 in DNA: TGTGCCAGCAGCTTAGGGACTTTGCGGGACCCTAACAATGAGCAGTTCTTC. Translating it yields CASSLGTLRDPNNEQFF.

There are many counts of this clonotype. The J gene is TRBJ2-1, the V gene TRBV6-4, with 12 bases aligning to TRBD2. This CDR3 is built from 15 residues. Germline values: CDR1 MRHNA, CDR2 SNTAGT. The V and J ends lost 3 bases and 8 bases, in that order; junction bases with no gene match: 5. This chain's CDR3 is CASSETSGGMDEQFF. CDR3 nucleotide sequence: TGTGCCAGCAGTGAGACTAGCGGGGGTATGGATGAGCAGTTCTTC.

There are a few counts of this clonotype. This rearrangement joins TRBV12-3 or TRBV12-4 to TRBJ2-5; D is undetermined. The V gene lost 3 bases and the J gene lost 1 base, with 6 bases spanning the gap. The CDR3 sequence is 13 residues long. CDR3 residues: CASSFETQETQYF. The DNA of the CDR3 is TGTGCCAGCAGTTTCGAGACCCAAGAGACCCAGTACTTC.

This clonotype was seen more than once but under ten times. The V call is TRBV11-3, the J call TRBJ1-1; 10 bases are shared with TRBD1. CDR3 length: 15 amino acids. V trimming: 5 bases; J trimming: 6 bases; junction bases outside the gene matches: 9. Germline V gene lookup returns CDR1 SGHNT and CDR2 YENEEA. The CDR3 DNA reads TGTGCCAGCAGCCCGCGAGGGACAGGGGCCGCTGAAGCTTTCTTT. Its translation: CASSPRGTGAAEAFF.

In its sample, this clonotype was seen a few times. The chain combines TRBV30 with TRBJ1-2; D not certain. The CDR3 extends over 11 amino acids. Germline CDR1 reads GTSNPN; CDR2 reads SVGIG (reference sequence). Trimming shortened V by 8 bases and J by 8 bases, and 15 bases separated the two germline ends. The CDR3, as DNA: TGTGCCGCACCTTACAGACTCGGCTACACCTTC. It is translated as CAAPYRLGYTF.

The CDR3 nucleotides read TGTGCCAGCAGCCCGCAAGGGGGTCTAGACGAGCAGTACTTC. Amino acids: CASSPQGGLDEQYF. The V call is TRBV4-2, the J call TRBJ2-7, with D possibly matching TRBD1 (6 bases). This CDR3 comprises 14 residues. The ends were cut back, 4 bases at V and 5 bases at J, with 15 bases in the middle. Germline CDR1 is LGHNA and CDR2 is YNFKEQ.

There are many counts of this clonotype. The J gene is TRBJ2-1, the V gene TRBV28; 7 bases are shared with TRBD1. Germline V gene lookup returns CDR1 MDHEN and CDR2 SYDVKM. V shed 3 bases, J shed 0 bases, and the junction held 8 bases outside the gene matches. The CDR3 sequence is 17 residues long. The CDR3 spells CASSFPTDRSSYNEQFF. In nucleotides, the CDR3 is TGTGCCAGCAGTTTCCCAACGGACAGGAGCTCCTACAATGAGCAGTTCTTC.

This clonotype was counted a few times. CDR3 sequence (DNA): TGTGCCAGCAGCTTCGTACAGGGGATTACTGAAGCTTTCTTT. Protein: CASSFVQGITEAFF. This chain uses TRBV7-9 with TRBJ1-1, with 7 bases lining up with TRBD1. V shed 3 bases and J 5 bases; nucleotides not matched to a gene: 6. The CDR3 extends over 14 amino acids. The germline CDR1 and CDR2 sequences are SEHNR and FQNEAQ (reference sequence).

The sample holds a few counts of this clonotype. The V and J genes are TRBV5-1 and TRBJ2-1; no definite D call. Germline V gives CDR1 SGHRS, CDR2 YFSETQ. The V gene lost 1 base and the J gene lost 3 bases, with 11 bases spanning the gap. CDR3 length equals 15 residues. CDR3: CASSLLGVDYNEQFF. The CDR3 bases are TGCGCCAGCAGCTTGTTAGGCGTTGACTACAATGAGCAGTTCTTC.

V usage is TRBV29-1 and J usage is TRBJ2-1, with D possibly being TRBD2 (5 bases). The CDR3 runs to 15 residues. Germline CDR1 reads SQVTM; CDR2 reads ANQGSEA. Trimming took off 6 bases at V and 0 bases at J, with 15 bases between the two ends. The CDR3 nucleotides read TGCAGCGTGGCAACTAGATTAAGCTCCTACAATGAGCAGTTCTTC. Its protein product is CSVATRLSSYNEQFF.

This chain connects TRBV5-1 to TRBJ2-1; no definite D call. Germline CDR1 SGHRS, CDR2 YFSETQ. The ends were cut back, 3 bases at V and 0 bases at J, with 19 bases in the middle. The length of the CDR3 is 18 residues. CDR3 protein: CASSSSYRWRGSYNEQFF. The CDR3 coding sequence is TGCGCCAGCAGCTCGAGCTACCGTTGGCGCGGCTCCTACAATGAGCAGTTCTTC.